The 5 T cell receptor beta chains below were found in one sample sequenced in a study of CD8+ T cells in alopecia areata. The authors extracted RNA and reverse transcribed it into cDNA as the sequencing template. Data came from immunoSEQ multiplex PCR; TCRdb stores just in-frame clones and leaves some out. The table has about 180,000 clones, about 70% seen once; the top ten hold about an eighth. Sample: CD8+ T cells sorted from blood, taken at week 0. The receptors were sampled from a human donor with alopecia areata.

The CDR3: CASSQVGERDTEAFF. The DNA of the CDR3 is TGTGCCAGCAGCCAAGTTGGGGAACGGGACACTGAAGCTTTCTTT. This chain uses TRBV4-2 with TRBJ1-1; D gene unclear. The germline V gene has CDR1 LGHNA and CDR2 YNFKEQ. The CDR3 contains 15 residues. V lost 1 base to trimming and J lost 3 bases, with 12 bases between them.

V and J are TRBV12-5 and TRBJ1-2; D might be TRBD1 (5 bases). The V and J ends lost 2 bases and 6 bases respectively, with 13 bases between them. Germline V gene sequence: CDR1 LGHNT, CDR2 FRNRAP. CDR3 size: 14 residues. CDR3 nucleotide sequence: TGTGCTAGTGGTTTGTACGGGGGAATCGATGGCTACACCTTC. This encodes CASGLYGGIDGYTF.

The J gene is TRBJ2-3, the V gene TRBV7-9; 8 positions agree with TRBD2. Germline CDR1 is SEHNR and CDR2 is FQNEAQ (reference sequence). This CDR3 comprises 15 residues. With 5 bases clipped from V and 0 bases from J, the junction kept 4 bases outside the gene matches. This CDR3 reads CASSHGRGSTDTQYF. CDR3 nucleotide sequence: TGTGCCAGCAGCCACGGGAGGGGGAGCACAGATACGCAGTATTTT.

The chain uses TRBV6-6 and TRBJ2-7; D not resolved. Germline-derived CDR1 and CDR2 are MNHNY and SVGAGI (reference sequence). V gave up 5 bases and J gave up 0 bases, with 5 bases separating them. The CDR3 sequence is 12 residues long. CDR3 bases: TGTGCCAGCAGTCTCAGCTCCTACGAGCAGTACTTC. It codes for CASSLSSYEQYF.

The chain is built from TRBV6-5 and TRBJ2-5, with D tentatively TRBD1 (5 bases). This CDR3 spans 15 amino acids. V shed 6 bases and J shed 7 bases, with 21 bases lying between them. CDR1 is MNHEY and CDR2 is SVGAGI in the germline V gene. CDR3: CASRPETGPYGTQYF. CDR3 bases: TGTGCCAGCAGACCCGAAACAGGCCCATATGGGACCCAGTACTTC.